This T cell receptor beta chain was sequenced for a study of identical twins. The germline gives CDR1 SGHDN, CDR2 FVKESK. V lost 0 bases, J lost 6 bases, and 9 bases stayed unmatched. The length of the CDR3 is 16 residues. Whole-study findings and limits: Conclusions came from cross-sectional statistical analysis, not from following the same donors.

Note on this clonotype: The antigen remains undetermined.

TCRdb re-called the 5' RACE reads through MiXCR, storing one row per CDR3 protein. Of some 1,600,000 distinct CDR3 sequences detected, roughly a third appear once; the ten largest clones hold more than 0.25%. Sequenced sample: cord blood. This TCR came from a newborn girl in good health. The V call is TRBV14, the J call TRBJ1-2; TRBD1 agrees at 8 bases. The CDR3 sequence: CASSQDSRQGKDGYTF. The CDR3 DNA reads TGTGCCAGCAGCCAAGATAGTAGACAGGGGAAGGATGGCTACACCTTC. Based on the CDR3 plus reference TRBV14 and TRBJ1-2, the full variable domain is EAGVTQFPSHSVIEKGQTVTLRCDPISGHDNLYWYRRVMGKEIKFLLHFVKESKQDESGMPNNRFLAERTGGTYSTLKVQPAELEDSGVYFCASSQDSRQGKDGYTFGSGTRLTVV.